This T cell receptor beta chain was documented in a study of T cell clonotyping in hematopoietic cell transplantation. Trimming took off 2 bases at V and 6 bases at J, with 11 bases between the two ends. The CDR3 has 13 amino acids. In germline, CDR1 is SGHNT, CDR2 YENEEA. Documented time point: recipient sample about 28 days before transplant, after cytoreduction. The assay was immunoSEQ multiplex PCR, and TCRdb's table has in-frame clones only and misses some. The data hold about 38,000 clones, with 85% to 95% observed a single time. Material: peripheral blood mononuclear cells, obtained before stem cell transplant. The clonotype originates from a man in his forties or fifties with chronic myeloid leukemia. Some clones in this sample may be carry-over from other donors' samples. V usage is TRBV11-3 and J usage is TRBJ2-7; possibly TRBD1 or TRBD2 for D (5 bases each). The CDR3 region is CASSLWGNSEQYF. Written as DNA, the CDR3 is TGTGCCAGCAGCTTATGGGGGAACAGCGAGCAGTACTTC.